The following is a T cell receptor (beta chain) sequence with its context. This sample was included in a study of control samples from healthy donors and cancer patients. The table came from immunoSEQ multiplex PCR; TCRdb's copy has only in-frame clones and leaves some out. The data contain roughly 24,000 clones, 75% to 90% of them singletons. Trimming removed 1 base at V and 2 bases at J, with 3 bases between. This CDR3 spans 12 amino acids. Germline V lookup: CDR1 SGDLS, CDR2 YYNGEE. The sample consisted of PBMCs. The genes are TRBV9 and TRBJ1-1; the D is unclear. The receptor was derived from a man in his sixties with colorectal cancer. The CDR3 DNA is TGTGCCAGCAGCGTAAGCAACACTGAAGCTTTCTTT. Translating gives CASSVSNTEAFF.